This T cell receptor beta chain was recorded in a study of shared clonotypes between healthy human individuals. Across the whole study: There were three CD4 naive, three CD4 memory, two CD8 naive and one CD8 memory plates per donor.

When replicate PCRs were run on sorted subsets, they used 200 ng DNA, tens of thousands of T cell genomes. Method: immunoSEQ multiplex PCR; TCRdb's copy keeps in-frame clones and lacks some. The table lists 600,000 to 750,000 clones, roughly 91% of them singletons. The specimen sequenced was memory CD8+ T cells from PBMCs. Described subset: CD45RO+ cells pooled with CCR7-negative TemRA cells. The sequence derives from a man aged 18 to 29 in good health. Some clones in this sample may be carry-over from other donors' samples.

Written as DNA, the CDR3 is TGTGCCAGCAGCTCAGCAAGGATTAACTATGGCTACACCTTC. Encoded protein: CASSSARINYGYTF. The chain links TRBV7-9 to TRBJ1-2, with D hard to call. This CDR3 spans 14 amino acids. CDR1 is SEHNR and CDR2 is FQNEAQ in the germline V gene (reference sequence). Deletions cut 4 bases from V and 1 base from J, with 10 bases between. Full variable domain (rest looked up from reference TRBV7-9 and TRBJ1-2): DTGVSQNPRHKITKRGQNVTFRCDPISEHNRLYWYRQTLGQGPEFLTYFQNEAQLEKSRLLSDRFSAERPKGSFSTLEIQRTEQGDSAMYLCASSSARINYGYTFGSGTRLTVV.